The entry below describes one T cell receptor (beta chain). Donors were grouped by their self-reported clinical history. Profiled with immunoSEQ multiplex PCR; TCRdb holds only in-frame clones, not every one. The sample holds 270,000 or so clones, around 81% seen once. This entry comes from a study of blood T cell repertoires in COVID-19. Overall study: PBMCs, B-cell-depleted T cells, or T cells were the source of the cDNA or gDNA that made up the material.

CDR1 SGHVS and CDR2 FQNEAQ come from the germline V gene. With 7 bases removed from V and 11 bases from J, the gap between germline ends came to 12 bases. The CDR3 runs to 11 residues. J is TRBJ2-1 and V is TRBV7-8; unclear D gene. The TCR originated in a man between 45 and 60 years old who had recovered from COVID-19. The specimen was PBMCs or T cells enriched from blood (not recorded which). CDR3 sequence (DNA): TGTGCCAGCACCCGTACAATGAAGCAGTTCTTC. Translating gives CASTRTMKQFF. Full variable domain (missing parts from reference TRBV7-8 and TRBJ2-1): GAGVSQSPRYKVAKRGQDVALRCDPISGHVSLFWYQQALGQGPEFLTYFQNEAQLDKSGLPSDRFFAERPEGSVSTLKIQRTQQEDSAVYLCASTRTMKQFFGPGTRLTVL.